Listed here is a single T cell receptor beta chain. Its antigen is unidentified. These data are taken from a study of CD8 T cells in ankylosing spondylitis. Study conclusions and caveats: Disease-linked clones reportedly concentrated significantly in matched ankylosing spondylitis synovial fluid. CD8+ disease-linked clones were present at relatively low frequencies in blood. A motif of eight highly homologous TCR beta variants was seen as apparently characteristic of ankylosing spondylitis blood.

Library preparation for TCR beta used quantitative 5'-RACE with molecular barcodes. TCRdb redid the calling of the 5' RACE reads with MiXCR, one entry per CDR3 protein. The table records a few hundred thousand distinct CDR3 sequences, around 16% of them present only once. V was cut by 2 bases and J by 2 bases, with 7 bases left in between. CDR1 and CDR2 from the germline V gene are SGHVS and FNYEAQ. CDR3 length: 13 amino acids. The chain employs TRBV7-6 and TRBJ2-7; D uncertain. Sequences were obtained from blood, either unsorted or a sorted T cell fraction (not recorded which). This clonotype was obtained from a male donor with ankylosing spondylitis. The CDR3 protein is CASSLMTAYEQYF. CDR3 sequence (DNA): TGTGCCAGCAGCTTAATGACGGCCTACGAGCAGTACTTC.